Listed below are T cell receptor beta chains from one sample, sequenced in a study of shared clonotypes between healthy human individuals. Profiling relied on immunoSEQ multiplex PCR, and the TCRdb table lists in-frame clones only, not all of them. The table shows roughly 1,500,000 clones, with 97% to 99% occurring only once. Sequencing was performed on naive CD4+ T cells sorted from blood. Receptors originate from a man between 25 and 39 years old in good health. The CDR3 runs from the conserved cysteine through the conserved F or W. Fields, in order: J gene, V gene, clone size, D gene, CDR3 DNA, CDR3 protein. The D gene is left open where the match is weak. Clone size is stated in some rows and not others, as once, few, many or a class when expanded.

>TRBJ2-1|TRBV2|.|TRBD2
TGTGCCAGCAGTGAAAAAGGACTAGGTCGTCTATACAATGAGCAGTTCTTC
CASSEKGLGRLYNEQFF
>TRBJ1-5|TRBV28|.|TRBD1
TGTGCCAGCAGTTCACATTCCGGGACAGGGGGCTTCAATCAGCCCCAGCATTTT
CASSSHSGTGGFNQPQHF
>TRBJ2-1|TRBV10-3|once|TRBD2
TGTGCCATCAGTGAGTCGGGGGGGGTTGAGCAGTTCTTC
CAISESGGVEQFF
>TRBJ2-3|TRBV4-3|.|.
TGCGCCAGCAGCCAAGATCAAGGAAGAGATACGCAGTATTTT
CASSQDQGRDTQYF
>TRBJ1-5|TRBV7-9|.|.
TGTGCCAGCAGCGGGACAAATAATCAGCCCCAGCATTTT
CASSGTNNQPQHF
>TRBJ1-1|TRBV6-5|.|.
TGTGCCAGCAGTTACTTCGCAGGGAGCGGCACTGAAGCTTTCTTT
CASSYFAGSGTEAFF
>TRBJ2-3|TRBV19|.|.
TGTGCCAGTAGTATAGCGGGAGCGGTAGATACGCAGTATTTT
CASSIAGAVDTQYF
>TRBJ2-2|TRBV10-3|once|.
TGTGCCATCAGTGACCAGTGGGGGGACACCGGGGAGCTGTTTTTT
CAISDQWGDTGELFF
>TRBJ2-7|TRBV6-1|.|.
TGTGCCAGCGGTGGGGTTGTAGTCGAGCAGTACTTC
CASGGVVVEQYF
>TRBJ2-1|TRBV5-5|.|.
TGTGCCAGCACCACGGGGCACTCCAATGAGCAGTTCTTC
CASTTGHSNEQFF
>TRBJ1-1|TRBV5-1|.|.
TGCGCCAGCACTCCTATCCCGGACACTGAAGCTTTCTTT
CASTPIPDTEAFF
>TRBJ2-7|TRBV4-3|.|TRBD1
TGCGCCAGCAGCCGAACGGCCGGGACAGGGGGCTACGAGCAGTACTTC
CASSRTAGTGGYEQYF
>TRBJ2-3|TRBV11-2|.|.
TGTGCCAGCAGGTTCCGAGCGGTTAGCACAGATACGCAGTATTTT
CASRFRAVSTDTQYF
>TRBJ2-7|TRBV11-1|.|TRBD1
TGTGCCAGCAGCTTAGAAGGACAGGGAAACTACGAGCAGTACTTC
CASSLEGQGNYEQYF
>TRBJ1-5|TRBV28|.|.
TGTGCCAGCAGTGTGGCGCTTGGGGTAGCCGATAGCAATCAGCCCCAGCATTTT
CASSVALGVADSNQPQHF
>TRBJ1-1|TRBV18|once|TRBD1
TGTGCCAGCTCAACACAGGGGGCGCGTAGTGAAGCTTTCTTT
CASSTQGARSEAFF
>TRBJ2-3|TRBV5-5|.|.
TGTGCCAGCAGCTTGACGGAGGGTTTCACAGATACGCAGTATTTT
CASSLTEGFTDTQYF
>TRBJ2-1|TRBV7-6|once|TRBD2
TGTGCCAGCAGCTTAGCGGGACTAGCGGGAGCTCCAATCTTC
CASSLAGLAGAPIF
>TRBJ2-1|TRBV6-6|.|TRBD1
TGTGCCAGCAGTTCGCCCCTTAGACAGGGGACGAATGAGCAGTTCTTC
CASSSPLRQGTNEQFF
>TRBJ2-1|TRBV27|.|TRBD2
TGTGCCAGCAGTTTAGGCGCTAGCGGGAGAAGTAGGAATGAGCAGTTCTTC
CASSLGASGRSRNEQFF
>TRBJ1-2|TRBV28|.|.
TGTGCCAGCAGTTTTCGACTCTATGGCTACACCTTC
CASSFRLYGYTF
>TRBJ2-1|TRBV10-3|.|.
TGTGCCATCAGGGAAGGCGGAATAAATTACAATGAGCAGTTCTTC
CAIREGGINYNEQFF
>TRBJ2-1|TRBV7-2|.|.
TGTGCCAGCAGCTTACCCCTGTATGAGCAGTTCTTC
CASSLPLYEQFF
>TRBJ2-1|TRBV27|once|.
TGTGCCAGCAGTCACTACAATGAGCAGTTCTTC
CASSHYNEQFF
>TRBJ2-7|TRBV5-1|.|.
TGCGCCAGCAGCCGGGGTTTCGACTACGAGCAGTACTTC
CASSRGFDYEQYF
>TRBJ1-5|TRBV19|.|.
TGTGCCAGTAGTAAGGACGTATACAATCAGCCCCAGCATTTT
CASSKDVYNQPQHF
>TRBJ2-3|TRBV18|.|TRBD2
TGTGCCAGCTCACCGTTTACTAGCGGAGCCGGTGTAAGAGATACGCAGTATTTT
CASSPFTSGAGVRDTQYF
>TRBJ1-1|TRBV5-5|.|TRBD1
TGTGCCAGCAGCCCGGGACAGGGGAACACTGAAGCTTTCTTT
CASSPGQGNTEAFF
>TRBJ2-3|TRBV2|.|.
TGTGCCAGCAGTGACTCAGGGACACACGCAGATACGCAGTATTTT
CASSDSGTHADTQYF
>TRBJ2-1|TRBV5-1|.|TRBD2
TGCGCCAGCAGCTTACGTAACGGGAGGGTTAATGAGCAGTTCTTC
CASSLRNGRVNEQFF
>TRBJ2-2|TRBV13|.|TRBD1
TGTGCCAGCAGCTTAGTCAGGGGGCATGCGGAGCTGTTTTTT
CASSLVRGHAELFF
>TRBJ2-7|TRBV12-5|once|.
TGTGCTAGTGGCCATGGTCTCTACGAGCAGTACTTT
CASGHGLYEQYF
>TRBJ1-2|TRBV6-1|.|TRBD1
TGTGCCAGCAGGGGAGGGGGCAGGGGCTATGGCTACACCTTC
CASRGGGRGYGYTF
>TRBJ2-1|TRBV27|.|TRBD2
TGTGCCAGCAGTTTTCTCAGCGGGAGGGTTCTGAATGAGCAGTTCTTC
CASSFLSGRVLNEQFF
>TRBJ2-7|TRBV6-6|.|.
TGTGCCAGCAGCGGATTCCGGGTGACGGATAGCTACGAGCAGTACTTC
CASSGFRVTDSYEQYF
>TRBJ2-1|TRBV5-8|once|TRBD2
TGTGCCAGCATGGTCGCTAGCGGGAGTCGATCCCGGTACAATGAGCAGTTCTTC
CASMVASGSRSRYNEQFF
>TRBJ2-1|TRBV7-9|.|.
TGTGCCAGCAGCTCCACTAGTACCAGTGAGCAGTTCTTC
CASSSTSTSEQFF
>TRBJ2-3|TRBV5-1|.|.
TGCGCCAGCCGCAGGCAGGTGGGGCCAGATACGCAGTATTTT
CASRRQVGPDTQYF
>TRBJ2-7|TRBV6-6|.|.
TGTGCCAGCAGTTACCCACAAGAAGCCTACGAGCAGTACTTC
CASSYPQEAYEQYF
>TRBJ2-6|TRBV7-6|.|TRBD2
TGTGCCAGCAGCCCCTTGAGCGGGACCCCTGGGGCCAACGTCCTGACTTTC
CASSPLSGTPGANVLTF
>TRBJ2-2|TRBV5-1|.|.
TGCGCCAGCAGTTACGCAGGGACCACCGGGGAGCTGTTTTTT
CASSYAGTTGELFF
>TRBJ2-1|TRBV19|.|.
TGTGCCAGTAGTATCCCCCCTTACAATGAGCAGTTCTTC
CASSIPPYNEQFF
>TRBJ2-1|TRBV7-2|.|TRBD2
TGTGCCAGCAGCTGGATTAGCGGGAGTACCTACAATGAGCAGTTCTTC
CASSWISGSTYNEQFF
>TRBJ2-2|TRBV25-1|.|.
TGTGCCAGCAGCCGGGGAAAGAATAGGCTGTTTTTT
CASSRGKNRLFF